The 10 T cell receptor beta chains in this list originate from one sample, sequenced in a study of T cells in Graves' hyperthyroidism and ophthalmopathy. Amplification targeted TCR beta CDR3 regions from RNA transcripts. With the HTBI primer set, the TCR CDR3 went through a first round of RT-PCR. TCRdb analysed the multiplex PCR reads with MiXCR anew, one entry per CDR3 protein. Here the sample spans 500,000 to 750,000 distinct CDR3 sequences, around 45% being singletons. Sequenced material: peripheral blood or thyroid tissue (not recorded which). The receptor source for this set is a woman aged 18 to 35 with Graves' hyperthyroidism.

The chain carries TRBV7-2 and TRBJ1-1, with TRBD1 matching over 8 bases. Per the germline V gene, CDR1 is SGHTA and CDR2 is FQGNSA. V dropped 8 bases and J dropped 1; count of bases not matched to a gene: 12. The CDR3 totals 16 residues. CDR3 region: CASPGQVSFGNTEAFF. CDR3 bases: TGTGCCAGCCCGGGACAGGTATCATTTGGGAACACTGAAGCTTTCTTT.

The rearrangement joins TRBV20-1 to TRBJ2-7; TRBD2 matches at 14 bases. The V gene end was trimmed by 5 bases and the J gene end by 4 bases; junction bases not matched to a gene: 10. The length of the CDR3 is 16 residues. Germline CDR1 DFQATT, CDR2 SNEGSKA (reference sequence). The CDR3 coding sequence is TGCAGTGCTGGGACTAGCGGGAGCGCAACACCTTACGAGCAGTACTTC. This encodes CSAGTSGSATPYEQYF.

In this sample, this clonotype turned up many times. CDR3 in amino acids: CSTGESSYEQYF. The DNA of the CDR3 is TGCAGCACCGGGGAAAGCTCCTACGAGCAGTACTTC. The chain joins TRBV29-1 to TRBJ2-7; perhaps TRBD2 as D (5 bases). The CDR3 sequence is 12 residues long. Trimming took off 8 bases at V and 0 bases at J, with 11 bases between the two ends. The V gene's germline CDR1 is SQVTM and CDR2 ANQGSEA.

The J gene is TRBJ1-6, the V gene TRBV29-1, with a tentative D call TRBD1 (6 bases). The CDR3 has 13 residues. The ends were cut back, 8 bases at V and 8 bases at J, with 16 bases in the middle. Per the germline V gene, CDR1 is SQVTM and CDR2 is ANQGSEA. CDR3 coding DNA: TGCAGCCTATTCGGACAGAGGGATTCACCCCTCCACTTT. Translating gives CSLFGQRDSPLHF.

Here the CDR3 reads CASSFPGFMGYTF. DNA of the CDR3: TGCGCCAGCAGCTTCCCAGGGTTCATGGGCTACACCTTC. This rearrangement joins TRBV5-1 to TRBJ1-2, with D maybe TRBD1 (5 bases). The length of the CDR3 is 13 residues. From germline, CDR1 is SGHRS and CDR2 YFSETQ. Trimming stripped 2 bases from V and 8 bases from J, with 13 bases between.

This clonotype has ten or more counts. This chain connects TRBV29-1 to TRBJ1-2, with 7 bases identical to TRBD1. V was pared by 0 bases and J by 8 bases, with 12 bases of the junction left unmatched. The V gene's germline CDR1 is SQVTM and CDR2 ANQGSEA. This CDR3 contains 15 residues. In DNA form, the CDR3 reads TGCAGCGTTGAAGAGGGGGTTAACAGGGGCGGGGGCTACACCTTC. Its protein is CSVEEGVNRGGGYTF.

As regards this clonotype: The junction and the germline gene differ at one end; a read error may be behind it. The chain carries TRBV25-1 and TRBJ2-5, with 10 nucleotides matching TRBD2. Looked up from germline, CDR1 is MGHDK and CDR2 is SYGVNS. CDR3 length equals 16 residues. The CDR3 coding sequence is TGTGCCATCAGTGAGTCGATAGCGGGAGGCCAAGAGACCCAGTACTTC. Translated: CAISESIAGGQETQYF.

In this sample, this clonotype turned up many times. The chain couples TRBV14 to TRBJ1-2, with D tentatively TRBD1 (6 bases). V lost 6 bases and J 3 bases, leaving 14 bases between the germline ends. Germline V gene lookup returns CDR1 SGHDN and CDR2 FVKESK. This CDR3 contains 14 residues. CDR3 sequence (DNA): TGTGCCAGCAGTATGGCAGGGGACTACTATGGCTACACCTTC. Its protein is CASSMAGDYYGYTF.

This clonotype showed up many times. J is TRBJ1-3 and V is TRBV7-9; unclear D gene. This CDR3 comprises 14 residues. The germline V and J ends were trimmed by 5 bases and 4 bases, with 12 bases remaining between them. Germline V CDR1 and CDR2: SEHNR, FQNEAQ (reference sequence). CDR3 nucleotides: TGTGCCAGCAGCCCCAGGTCCGCGGGAAACACCATATATTTT. The encoded protein is CASSPRSAGNTIYF.

This chain links TRBV7-9 with TRBJ2-7; TRBD2 agrees at 9 bases. The CDR3 consists of 15 residues. The germline CDR1 and CDR2 sequences are SEHNR and FQNEAQ (reference sequence). V lost 4 bases to trimming and J lost 1 base; unmatched junction nucleotides: 5. CDR3 protein: CASSYSGRGSYEQYF. DNA of the CDR3: TGTGCCAGCAGCTATAGCGGGAGAGGTTCCTACGAGCAGTACTTC. Combining the CDR3 with reference TRBV7-9 and TRBJ2-7 gives the whole variable domain DTGVSQNPRHKITKRGQNVTFRCDPISEHNRLYWYRQTLGQGPEFLTYFQNEAQLEKSRLLSDRFSAERPKGSFSTLEIQRTEQGDSAMYLCASSYSGRGSYEQYFGPGTRLTVT.